Shown below are 16 T cell receptor beta chains from a single sample sequenced in a study of blood T cell repertoires in COVID-19. Profiling relied on immunoSEQ multiplex PCR, and the TCRdb table lists in-frame clones only, not all of them. The sample shows 230,000 or so clones, about 85% of them seen only once. The sequencing sample was made of PBMCs or T cells enriched from blood (not recorded which). These TCRs come from a woman aged 25 to 45 who had recovered from COVID-19.

The genes are TRBV5-1 and TRBJ1-1, with 9 bases lining up with TRBD1. The CDR3 runs to 15 residues. CDR1 SGHRS and CDR2 YFSETQ come from the germline V gene. After removal of 4 bases from V and 2 bases from J, the junction contained 6 bases not matched to a gene. The CDR3 DNA reads TGCGCCAGCAGCCGCGGGACAGGGCATAACACTGAAGCTTTCTTT. It encodes CASSRGTGHNTEAFF.

The rearrangement uses TRBV7-8 and TRBJ1-3; unclear D gene. This CDR3 has 18 amino acids. V lost 7 bases and J 0 bases, leaving 22 bases between the germline ends. CDR1 is SGHVS and CDR2 is FQNEAQ in the germline V gene. CDR3 loop: CASTQFGGLGYSGNTIYF. The DNA for the CDR3 is TGTGCCAGCACCCAATTCGGCGGGTTAGGGTACTCTGGAAACACCATATATTTT.

This CDR3 reads CATSRAEGEQYF. The CDR3, as DNA: TGTGCCACCAGCAGAGCGGAGGGCGAGCAGTACTTC. This chain connects TRBV15 to TRBJ2-7, with a tentative D call TRBD2 (6 bases). This CDR3 has 12 residues. V dropped 1 base and J dropped 6 bases, with 7 bases sitting between them. CDR1 is LNHNV, CDR2 YYDKDF, per germline (reference sequence).

The chain links TRBV7-9 to TRBJ2-1; 7 bases agree with TRBD1. Germline values: CDR1 SEHNR, CDR2 FQNEAQ (reference sequence). The CDR3 is made up of 15 amino acids. Trimming took 5 bases from V and 4 from J; bases not matched to a gene: 8. The CDR3 is CASSPRDRSYNEQFF. The CDR3 coding sequence is TGTGCCAGCAGCCCCCGGGACAGATCATACAATGAGCAGTTCTTC. The whole variable domain, filled in from reference TRBV7-9 and TRBJ2-1, reads DTGVSQNPRHKITKRGQNVTFRCDPISEHNRLYWYRQTLGQGPEFLTYFQNEAQLEKSRLLSDRFSAERPKGSFSTLEIQRTEQGDSAMYLCASSPRDRSYNEQFFGPGTRLTVL.

This chain joins TRBV6-5 and TRBJ2-7; maybe TRBD1 (6 bases). The CDR3 consists of 15 residues. Trimming took off 5 bases at V and 3 bases at J, with 17 bases between the two ends. Germline CDR1 MNHEY, CDR2 SVGAGI. CDR3 amino acids: CASSRALGAGYEQYF. CDR3 in DNA: TGTGCCAGCAGTCGAGCGTTGGGGGCCGGCTACGAGCAGTACTTC.

This rearrangement joins TRBV19 to TRBJ2-7; 8 nucleotides line up with TRBD1. V shed 6 bases, J shed 4 bases, and the junction held 5 bases outside the gene matches. The CDR3 covers 13 residues. Germline lookup yields CDR1 LNHDA and CDR2 SQIVND (reference sequence). CDR3 DNA: TGTGCCAGTAGGGGGACAGGAGATTACGAGCAGTACTTC. This sequence encodes CASRGTGDYEQYF.

The chain is built from TRBV9 and TRBJ2-1, with 9 bases aligning to TRBD2. The CDR3 consists of 16 residues. Germline V gives CDR1 SGDLS, CDR2 YYNGEE. The trim removed 0 bases at V and 4 bases at J, leaving 5 bases unmatched. The CDR3 bases are TGTGCCAGCAGCGTAGCGCCGGGACTAGCATACAATGAGCAGTTCTTC. Residues: CASSVAPGLAYNEQFF.

The count of this clone is one. The chain has TRBV7-2 and TRBJ2-3, with 10 positions matching TRBD1. From germline, CDR1 is SGHTA and CDR2 FQGNSA. The CDR3 has 16 amino acids. Trimming took 5 bases from V and 3 from J; bases not matched to a gene: 8. Here the CDR3 reads CASSASGTGVTDTQYF. The CDR3 DNA follows: TGTGCCAGCAGCGCCTCCGGGACAGGGGTAACAGATACGCAGTATTTT.

The rearrangement uses TRBV2 and TRBJ1-2; 7 positions match TRBD1. This CDR3 contains 14 residues. Unmatched junction bases numbered 10, after V lost 4 bases and J lost 8 bases. From germline, CDR1 is SNHLY and CDR2 FYNNEI. In DNA, the CDR3 is TGTGCCAGCAGTGCGGGACAGTTAAATGGGGGCTACACCTTC. Translation gives CASSAGQLNGGYTF.

V usage is TRBV4-3 and J usage is TRBJ1-1, with no clear D. The CDR3 loop spans 14 amino acids. V was cut by 0 bases and J by 5 bases, with 10 bases left in between. Germline V CDR1 and CDR2: LGHNA, YSLEER. The CDR3 DNA reads as TGCGCCAGCAGCCAAGACCCATTCCGGACTGAAGCTTTCTTT. It is translated as CASSQDPFRTEAFF.

The J gene is TRBJ2-7, the V gene TRBV19; TRBD1 agrees at 10 bases. The CDR3 is made up of 17 amino acids. Germline assignment: CDR1 LNHDA and CDR2 SQIVND (reference sequence). The V segment lost 1 base and the J segment 7 bases; nucleotides outside the gene matches: 13. CDR3 coding DNA: TGTGCCAGTAGTATAGGTTACGGGACAGGGGTCTCGAGTGAGCAGTACTTC. Its translation is CASSIGYGTGVSSEQYF.

CDR3 DNA sequence: TGTGCCAGCAGCTTGGCGGGGGTTACGGGAAACACCATATATTTT. Its translation is CASSLAGVTGNTIYF. V and J are TRBV11-2 and TRBJ1-3, with a tentative D call TRBD1 (5 bases). The germline V and J ends were trimmed by 3 bases and 4 bases, with 13 bases remaining between them. The CDR3 has 15 residues. Germline CDR1 and CDR2: SGHAT and FQNNGV.

The chain uses TRBV25-1 and TRBJ2-2; 9 bases agree with TRBD1. Germline V gives CDR1 MGHDK, CDR2 SYGVNS. This CDR3 region has 18 residues. V shed 4 bases and J 1 base; nucleotides not matched to a gene: 10. The DNA for the CDR3 is TGTGCCAGCAGTGCCACTGAAGGGACAGGGATGAACACCGGGGAGCTGTTTTTT. Translation: CASSATEGTGMNTGELFF.

The chain couples TRBV7-8 to TRBJ2-3; D remains unclear. V was pared by 5 bases and J by 0 bases, with 9 bases between. The length of the CDR3 is 14 residues. Germline V gene data show CDR1 as SGHVS and CDR2 as FQNEAQ. The CDR3 here is CASSLIISTDTQYF. The CDR3 coding sequence is TGTGCCAGCAGCCTAATAATCAGCACAGATACGCAGTATTTT.

The chain recombines TRBV4-1 with TRBJ2-5, with D maybe TRBD1 (6 bases). The ends were cut back, 0 bases at V and 5 bases at J, with 13 bases in the middle. The CDR3 consists of 15 residues. CDR1 and CDR2 (germline): MGHRA, YSYEKL. The CDR3 DNA follows: TGCGCCAGCAGCCAAGAATTACAGGGCCGGGAGACCCAGTACTTC. It encodes CASSQELQGRETQYF.

This clone was seen once. The rearrangement joins TRBV6-2 or TRBV6-3 to TRBJ2-5; 8 positions agree with TRBD2. In germline, CDR1 is MNHEY, CDR2 SVGEGT. There are 16 residues in the CDR3. J lost 0 bases, V lost 2 bases, and 5 bases had no gene match. The CDR3 is CASSYTTSGHQETQYF. In DNA, the CDR3 is TGTGCCAGCAGTTACACCACTAGCGGACACCAAGAGACCCAGTACTTC.